This T cell receptor (beta chain) emerged from a study of OX40 agonist ivuxolimab in advanced cancers. Overall study context: Anti-PD-1, anti-PD-L1 or anti-CTLA-4 therapy given earlier was allowed, and approximately 40% had some.

The study, taken as a whole, reports: CD4+ T cells averaged fewer expanded clones than CD8+ T cells. The authors also found low normalized T-cell clonal expansion in some nonresponders. In the 0.1-3.0 mg/kg groups, partial responders showed among the lowest expansion.

Profiled with immunoSEQ multiplex PCR; TCRdb holds only in-frame clones, not every one. Among approximately 57,000 clones, 88% were seen once, and the ten largest hold around 3.2%. This clone appeared once. The antigen is undetermined. The TCR originated in an adult with an advanced solid tumor such as melanoma, head and neck, liver or kidney cancer. The sample in question was CD4+ or CD8+ T cells sorted from blood, obtained in a trial of the OX40 agonist ivuxolimab.

CDR3 sequence (DNA): TGTGCCAGCACCCGGGACCGAGATCAGCCCCAGCATTTT. Protein sequence: CASTRDRDQPQHF. The chain is built from TRBV7-8 and TRBJ1-5, with D possibly matching TRBD1 (5 bases). V lost 7 bases and J lost 5, with 12 bases in between. This CDR3 spans 13 amino acids. In germline, CDR1 is SGHVS, CDR2 FQNEAQ.